The sequence of this T cell receptor (beta chain) was determined in a study of cytomegalovirus exposure and HLA in healthy donors. Findings and caveats of the study: Under in vitro conditions, three CMV-associated chains were confirmed as specific for CMV antigens. Rare sequences made up most TCRs, while some public TCRs were found in many donors. Researchers counted roughly 150 TCR beta chains as cytomegalovirus-associated.

V trimming: 4 bases; J trimming: 0 bases; junction bases outside the gene matches: 4. The CDR3 sequence is 15 residues long. Germline V CDR1 and CDR2: SGHAT, FQDESV (reference sequence). Sequenced by immunoSEQ multiplex PCR; TCRdb stores in-frame clones only, minus some. Of fewer than 150,000 clones listed, 80% to 90% were seen once; the top ten hold about 4%. Comments on this clone: Antigen specificity is unknown.

V usage is TRBV11-1 and J usage is TRBJ1-1, with 8 nucleotides matching TRBD1. The sequenced material came from PBMCs. This receptor was obtained from a man aged 18-30 years in good health and CMV-seropositive. The CDR3 coding sequence is TGTGCCAGCAGCTACAGACAGGGGATGAACACTGAAGCTTTCTTT. This translates into CASSYRQGMNTEAFF.